These 21 T cell receptor beta chains were sequenced from one sample in a study of T cell repertoires in cytomegalovirus infection. Their cognate antigens are unknown. Via MiXCR, TCRdb re-called the reads, giving one row per CDR3 protein. This sample has about a million distinct CDR3 sequences, with roughly 30% found just once. Sequences were derived from cultured CD8+ T cells from PBMCs, sampled from culture after CMV antigen stimulation. Receptors originate from a human donor in good health (CMV status not recorded). Some clones in this sample may be carry-over from other donors' samples.

The chain is built from TRBV29-1 and TRBJ1-1, with 10 bases aligning to TRBD1. This CDR3 is built from 18 residues. V gave up 0 bases and J gave up 1 base; unmatched junction bases: 11. Germline V gene sequence: CDR1 SQVTM, CDR2 ANQGSEA. CDR3 loop: CSVEDGRRDRGRNTEAFF. The DNA for the CDR3 is TGCAGCGTTGAAGATGGCCGCCGGGACAGGGGACGGAACACTGAAGCTTTCTTT. Drawing the rest from reference TRBV29-1 and TRBJ1-1, the complete variable domain is SAVISQKPSRDICQRGTSLTIQCQVDSQVTMMFWYRQQPGQSLTLIATANQGSEATYESGFVIDKFPISRPNLTFSTLTVSNMSPEDSSIYLCSVEDGRRDRGRNTEAFFGQGTRLTVV.

This clonotype was seen a few times. The chain has TRBV7-9 and TRBJ1-1, with D possibly being TRBD1 (6 bases). V gave up 2 bases and J gave up 8 bases, with 15 bases separating them. CDR1 and CDR2 (germline): SEHNR, FQNEAQ (reference sequence). The CDR3 is made up of 14 amino acids. CDR3 protein: CASSLSRTADEAFF. The CDR3 bases are TGTGCCAGCAGCTTAAGTAGGACAGCCGACGAAGCTTTCTTT.

The chain recombines TRBV20-1 with TRBJ1-1, with D perhaps matching TRBD1 (5 bases). The CDR3 contains 15 residues. V was clipped by 0 bases and J by 1 base, with 12 bases between them. Germline assignment: CDR1 DFQATT and CDR2 SNEGSKA (reference sequence). The CDR3 region has the DNA TGCAGTGCTAGAGATACCGGGGCAGGGAACACTGAAGCTTTCTTT. Its translation is CSARDTGAGNTEAFF.

The rearrangement joins TRBV2 to TRBJ2-1; D perhaps matches TRBD1 (5 bases). Per germline, CDR1 SNHLY and CDR2 FYNNEI. V lost 3 bases, J lost 6 bases, and 12 bases lay in between. This CDR3 contains 14 residues. In DNA, the CDR3 is TGTGCCAGCAGTGATAATCCAGGGTCCAATGAGCAGTTCTTC. Protein: CASSDNPGSNEQFF.

J is TRBJ2-1 and V is TRBV19; 13 bases match TRBD2. CDR3 length: 15 residues. Per the germline V gene, CDR1 is LNHDA and CDR2 is SQIVND (reference sequence). The junction had 5 bases not matched to a gene; V was cut back by 3 bases and J by 9 bases. The CDR3, as DNA: TGTGCCAGTAGTATGAAACTAGCGGGGGGGCGTGAGCAGTTCTTC. Its translation: CASSMKLAGGREQFF.

This clonotype was found many times. This chain links TRBV7-6 with TRBJ1-6; the D gene is possibly TRBD1 (5 bases). V was shortened by 1 base and J by 10 bases, with 8 bases between the two germline ends. Germline V CDR1 and CDR2: SGHVS, FNYEAQ. This CDR3 is 13 amino acids long. The CDR3 coding sequence is TGTGCCAGCAGCTTAGGGGGGGTCTCACCCCTCCACTTT. It yields the protein CASSLGGVSPLHF.

This clonotype was detected a few times. The chain links TRBV28 to TRBJ1-1; no clear D. The CDR3 covers 17 residues. From germline, CDR1 is MDHEN and CDR2 SYDVKM. The ends were cut back, 4 bases at V and 4 bases at J, with 22 bases in the middle. The CDR3 reads CASSSARHVTRGTEAFF. The CDR3 nucleotides are TGTGCCAGCAGTTCCGCGCGACATGTGACTAGAGGCACTGAAGCTTTCTTT.

This clonotype has only a few counts. The chain uses TRBV13 and TRBJ2-3; 10 nucleotides match TRBD1. Losses at the gene ends were 5 bases for V and 0 bases for J; bases not matched to a gene: 2. This CDR3 region has 15 residues. CDR1 and CDR2 from the germline V gene are PRHDT and FYEKMQ (reference sequence). The CDR3 spells CASSRGQGSTDTQYF. Written as DNA, the CDR3 is TGTGCCAGCAGCCGGGGACAGGGGAGCACAGATACGCAGTATTTT.

This clonotype was observed many times. The CDR3 DNA sequence: TGTGCCAGCAGTTTTGGGATGGGGGCCAACGTCCTGACTTTC. As protein: CASSFGMGANVLTF. V usage is TRBV12-3 or TRBV12-4 and J usage is TRBJ2-6; D ambiguous. The CDR3 has 14 residues. V shed 3 bases and J shed 4 bases, with 7 bases lying between them.

CDR3 region: CASSEEAVPNTEAFF. The CDR3 DNA is TGTGCCAGCAGTGAAGAGGCTGTTCCGAACACTGAAGCTTTCTTT. This sequence joins TRBV2 and TRBJ1-1; D gene unclear. Per germline, CDR1 SNHLY and CDR2 FYNNEI. V was cut by 1 base and J by 1 base, with 10 bases left in between. This CDR3 contains 15 residues. Supplemented by reference TRBV2 and TRBJ1-1, the full variable domain reads EPEVTQTPSHQVTQMGQEVILRCVPISNHLYFYWYRQILGQKVEFLVSFYNNEISEKSEIFDDQFSVERPDGSNFTLKIRSTKLEDSAMYFCASSEEAVPNTEAFFGQGTRLTVV.

This rearrangement joins TRBV6-6 to TRBJ2-7; D may be TRBD1 (6 bases). The CDR3 has 14 amino acids. The germline gives CDR1 MNHNY, CDR2 SVGAGI (reference sequence). The V and J ends lost 5 bases and 3 bases respectively, with 14 bases between them. CDR3 DNA sequence: TGTGCCAGCAGTCGACAGGTGACCCTCTACGAGCAGTACGTC. This gives the protein CASSRQVTLYEQYV.

The rearrangement uses TRBV6-5 and TRBJ1-5; D is unresolved. The ends were cut back, 2 bases at V and 6 bases at J, with 8 bases in the middle. This CDR3 has 13 amino acids. Germline V gives CDR1 MNHEY, CDR2 SVGAGI. The CDR3: CASSYNGGQPQHF. The CDR3 DNA follows: TGTGCCAGCAGTTACAACGGCGGTCAGCCCCAGCATTTT.

The sample holds a few counts of this clonotype. This chain uses TRBV28 with TRBJ2-3, with D hard to call. Trimming took 3 bases from V and 0 from J, leaving 7 bases between them. The CDR3 is 14 residues long. The germline CDR1 and CDR2 sequences are MDHEN and SYDVKM. The chain's CDR3 is CASSFYTSTDTQYF. Written as DNA, the CDR3 is TGTGCCAGCAGTTTTTACACTAGCACAGATACGCAGTATTTT.

With regard to this clonotype: A read error may produce the germline difference seen at one junction end. This chain connects TRBV7-9 to TRBJ2-5; tentative D call: TRBD2 (6 bases). Germline V CDR1 and CDR2: SEHNR, FQNEAQ (reference sequence). The CDR3 length is 16 residues. In DNA form, the CDR3 reads TGTGCTAGCAGCTTAACCAGGCGGGGTCCGAGAGAGACCCAGTACTTC. This translates into CASSLTRRGPRETQYF.

V is TRBV4-1 and J is TRBJ2-3; no reliable D call. V dropped 0 bases and J dropped 2 bases, with 6 bases sitting between them. The CDR3 consists of 14 residues. Germline-derived CDR1 and CDR2 are MGHRA and YSYEKL. This chain's CDR3 is CASSQDIATDTQYF. The CDR3 DNA reads TGCGCCAGCAGCCAAGATATCGCCACAGATACGCAGTATTTT.

This sequence joins TRBV29-1 and TRBJ2-7; weak D call: TRBD1 (5 bases). Germline V gives CDR1 SQVTM, CDR2 ANQGSEA. Trimming stripped 4 bases from V and 6 bases from J, with 10 bases between. This CDR3 has 11 residues. In DNA form, the CDR3 reads TGCAGCGTTGTTAGGGGCGGCGAGCAGTACGTC. Amino acid sequence: CSVVRGGEQYV.

This clonotype was recorded at least ten times. V gene TRBV7-8 combines with J gene TRBJ2-5; tentative D call: TRBD2 (6 bases). V was shortened by 0 bases and J by 2 bases, with 10 bases between the two germline ends. Germline V gene data show CDR1 as SGHVS and CDR2 as FQNEAQ. CDR3 length: 15 amino acids. The CDR3 region has the DNA TGTGCCAGCAGCTTAGCTTCGGGAGCACAAGAGACCCAGTACTTC. Its protein is CASSLASGAQETQYF.

Many counts were recorded for this clonotype. The chain links TRBV6-4 to TRBJ2-3, with D maybe TRBD2 (6 bases). V shed 3 bases and J shed 0 bases, with 10 bases lying between them. Looked up from germline, CDR1 is MRHNA and CDR2 is SNTAGT. The CDR3 contains 15 residues. The CDR3 nucleotides read TGTGCCAGCAGTGAGAGTAGCGGTAGCACAGATACGCAGTATTTT. Amino acids: CASSESSGSTDTQYF.

In this sample, this clonotype turned up many times. This chain joins TRBV7-8 and TRBJ1-1; D gene unclear. V gave up 5 bases and J gave up 1 base, with 23 bases separating them. This CDR3 has 18 residues. The germline V gene encodes CDR1 SGHVS and CDR2 FQNEAQ. This CDR3 is CASSPRPMTERWNTEAFF. The CDR3, as DNA: TGTGCCAGCAGCCCCCGCCCCATGACCGAAAGGTGGAACACTGAAGCTTTCTTT. Using reference TRBV7-8 and TRBJ1-1 for the parts outside the CDR3, the full variable domain is GAGVSQSPRYKVAKRGQDVALRCDPISGHVSLFWYQQALGQGPEFLTYFQNEAQLDKSGLPSDRFFAERPEGSVSTLKIQRTQQEDSAVYLCASSPRPMTERWNTEAFFGQGTRLTVV.

This clonotype has just a few counts. The CDR3: CASSAPDRAIGTDTQYF. CDR3 sequence (DNA): TGTGCCAGCAGTGCCCCGGACAGGGCGATCGGCACAGATACGCAGTATTTT. The J gene is TRBJ2-3, the V gene TRBV2; 8 bases agree with TRBD1. CDR1 and CDR2 (germline): SNHLY, FYNNEI. With 4 bases clipped from V and 1 base from J, the junction kept 10 bases outside the gene matches. This CDR3 is 17 amino acids long.

This clonotype turned up a few times. The chain joins TRBV7-9 to TRBJ2-1; 12 bases match TRBD2. Germline V lookup: CDR1 SEHNR, CDR2 FQNEAQ (reference sequence). V was clipped by 5 bases and J by 9 bases; unmatched bases: 8. The CDR3 totals 15 residues. For the CDR3, the DNA is TGTGCCAGCAGCCCCCGGACTAGCGGGGTTGGTGAGCAGTTCTTC. Translated, it gives CASSPRTSGVGEQFF. The complete variable domain, with remaining parts taken from reference TRBV7-9 and TRBJ2-1, reads DTGVSQNPRHKITKRGQNVTFRCDPISEHNRLYWYRQTLGQGPEFLTYFQNEAQLEKSRLLSDRFSAERPKGSFSTLEIQRTEQGDSAMYLCASSPRTSGVGEQFFGPGTRLTVL.